This note documents a single TCR beta chain sequence. This clone was found a few times. Its specific antigen is unknown. No per-base quality is available; no much larger clone lies one base away. This specimen's time point label, interpreted: baseline before first vaccination. What the treatment or condition label conveys for this sample: meningococcal conjugate vaccine given as trial control. The vaccinee samples were drawn from two UK trials, COV001 and COV002, one of which was a single-blind randomized controlled phase 2/3 trial testing AZD1222 (ChAdOx1 nCoV-19) in healthy adults. For TCRbeta chain sequencing, PBMC samples from trial participants were taken at day 0 and at day 28 after the second dose. These data originate in a study of T cell responses to AZD1222 COVID-19 vaccine (TCRdb year 2021). About the full investigation: A total of 240 or so trial participants underwent TCR sequencing, of whom 200 to 220 had received two doses of AZD1222 and around 26 had received two doses of the MenACWY control vaccine. Enrollment into the trials was organized by age into subgroups of 18-55, 56-69 and 70-plus years, and those subgroups contained about 160, 30 and 59 TCR-sequenced participants, respectively. Summary of the overall study and its limitations: In the small 56-69-year group, the increase in depth fell short of significance, most likely because of low power. Conclusions about previously exposed vaccinees were limited because only six or seven AZD1222 recipients were SARS-CoV-2 seropositive at baseline. The whole spike protein was spanned by vaccine-associated CD4 TCRs, and dominant responses were seen in regions 160-218 and 743-854. Participants were mostly white British and included more females than males, and it was suggested by the authors that clonal diversity may have been underestimated. Nearly half of unique spike-specific TCRs reportedly recognized epitopes outside regions mutated in the B.1.351 and B.1.1.7 variants. Spike-specific TCR breadth and depth rose significantly after two AZD1222 doses compared with day 0 and with MenACWY recipients. Because no day 14 peak-response samples were available, the repertoires could be characterized only after the peak T cell response.

The CDR3 regions of human TCRbeta chains were subjected to immunosequencing. The authors' analysis ran thus. TCRs in the repertoires were compared against a reference library of SARS-CoV-2-specific TCRs that had been generated with the MIRA antigen-specificity platform. Breadth was defined as the fraction of unique TCRs that were SARS-CoV-2-associated, and depth was defined as the fraction of total T cells that were SARS-CoV-2-associated. Using the MIRA data, each spike-specific TCR was assigned both to the spike region to which the TCR was reactive and to a CD4 or CD8 class. Log10-transformed breadth and depth values were compared by one-way ANOVA with Sidak's multiple comparisons tests. TCRdb carries this immuneACCESS record with in-frame sequences only. Its versions omit some clonotypes, under half of them owing to an unresolved V gene in the studies checked, with the rest unexplained. The V and J calls and clone size were taken over from that table, and D and trimming were inferred from the DNA. Here the sample has around 70,000 clones; around 74% occur a single time. Roughly 25% of the sample lies in the top ten.

Including cysteine and phenylalanine, the CDR3 has 16 amino acids. Only the CDR3 DNA stays, 48 bases, in frame from base 1. The V and J ends are trimmed by 0 bases and 6 bases, leaving 15 bases between them. For CDR1 and CDR2, the germline V gene lists MGHRA and YSYEKL. The starting material was peripheral blood, obtained on day 0 of MenACWY control vaccination. The rearrangement combines TRBV4-1 with TRBJ2-1; the D segment could be TRBD2, given 6 matching bases. This TCR was sampled from an adult in good health. The DNA sequence is as follows: TGCGCCAGCAGCCAAGAATTGGCTAGCGCCATCAATGAGCAGTTCTTC. Its amino acids are CASSQELASAINEQFF.